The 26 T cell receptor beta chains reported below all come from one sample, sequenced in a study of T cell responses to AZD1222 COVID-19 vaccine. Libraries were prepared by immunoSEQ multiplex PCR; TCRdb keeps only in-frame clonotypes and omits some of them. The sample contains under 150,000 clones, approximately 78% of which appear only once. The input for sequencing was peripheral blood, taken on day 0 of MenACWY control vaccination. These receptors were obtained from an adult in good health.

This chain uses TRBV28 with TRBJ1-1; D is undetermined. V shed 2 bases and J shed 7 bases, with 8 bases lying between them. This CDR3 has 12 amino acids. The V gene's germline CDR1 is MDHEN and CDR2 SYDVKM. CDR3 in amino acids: CASSLNRREAFF. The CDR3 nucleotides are TGTGCCAGCAGTTTAAACCGGCGTGAAGCTTTCTTT.

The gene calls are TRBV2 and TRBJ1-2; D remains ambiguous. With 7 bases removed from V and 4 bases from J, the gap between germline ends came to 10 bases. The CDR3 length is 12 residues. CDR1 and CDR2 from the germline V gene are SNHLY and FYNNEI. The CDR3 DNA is TGTGCCAGCACCGCCGGCCGCTATGGCTACACCTTC. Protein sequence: CASTAGRYGYTF.

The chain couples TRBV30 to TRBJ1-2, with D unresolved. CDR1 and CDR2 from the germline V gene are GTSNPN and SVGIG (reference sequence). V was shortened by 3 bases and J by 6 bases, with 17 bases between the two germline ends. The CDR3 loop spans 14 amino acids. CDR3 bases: TGTGCCTGGAGGCCTCTGGGAGGCTCCCATGGCTACACCTTC. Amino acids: CAWRPLGGSHGYTF.

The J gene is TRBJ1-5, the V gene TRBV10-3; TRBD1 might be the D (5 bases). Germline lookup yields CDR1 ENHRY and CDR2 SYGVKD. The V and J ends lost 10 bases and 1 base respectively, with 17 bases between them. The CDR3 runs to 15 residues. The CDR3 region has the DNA TGTGCCACCAGGGACGGGGGAGGAAGCAATCAGCCCCAGCATTTT. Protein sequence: CATRDGGGSNQPQHF.

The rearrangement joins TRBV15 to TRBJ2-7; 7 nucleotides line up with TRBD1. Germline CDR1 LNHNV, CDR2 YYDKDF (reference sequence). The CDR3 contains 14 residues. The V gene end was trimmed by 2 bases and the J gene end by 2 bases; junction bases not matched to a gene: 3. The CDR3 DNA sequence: TGTGCCACCAGCAGAAACAGGGGTCCCTACGAGCAGTACTTC. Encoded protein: CATSRNRGPYEQYF.

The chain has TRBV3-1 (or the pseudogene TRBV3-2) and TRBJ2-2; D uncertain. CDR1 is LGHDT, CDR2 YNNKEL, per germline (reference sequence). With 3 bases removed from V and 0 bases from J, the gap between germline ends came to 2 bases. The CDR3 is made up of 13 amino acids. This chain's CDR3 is CASSQTNTGELFF. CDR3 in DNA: TGTGCCAGCAGCCAGACGAACACCGGGGAGCTGTTTTTT.

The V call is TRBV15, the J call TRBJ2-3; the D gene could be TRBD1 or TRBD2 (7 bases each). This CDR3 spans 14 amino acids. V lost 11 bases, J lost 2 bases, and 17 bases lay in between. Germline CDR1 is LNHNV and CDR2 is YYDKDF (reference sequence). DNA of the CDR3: TGTGCCGCCTCAGGGGGGGGAATCACAGATACGCAGTATTTT. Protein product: CAASGGGITDTQYF.

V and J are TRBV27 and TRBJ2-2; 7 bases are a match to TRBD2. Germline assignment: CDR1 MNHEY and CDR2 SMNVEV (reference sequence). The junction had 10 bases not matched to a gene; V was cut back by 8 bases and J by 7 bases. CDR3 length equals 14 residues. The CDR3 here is CASREARPDGELFF. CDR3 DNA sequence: TGTGCCAGCCGGGAGGCGCGGCCGGACGGGGAGCTGTTTTTT.

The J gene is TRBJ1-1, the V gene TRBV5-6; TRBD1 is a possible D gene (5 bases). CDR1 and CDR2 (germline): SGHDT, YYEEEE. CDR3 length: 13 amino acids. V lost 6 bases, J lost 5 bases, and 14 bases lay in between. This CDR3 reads CASTLDKGTEAFF. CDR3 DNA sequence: TGTGCCAGCACCCTGGACAAGGGGACTGAAGCTTTCTTT.

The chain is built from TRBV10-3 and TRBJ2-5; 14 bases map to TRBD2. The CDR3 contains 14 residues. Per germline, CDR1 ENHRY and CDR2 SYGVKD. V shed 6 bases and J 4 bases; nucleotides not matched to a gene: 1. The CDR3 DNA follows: TGTGCCATCAGGGGGACTAGCGGGGGAGAGACCCAGTACTTC. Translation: CAIRGTSGGETQYF.

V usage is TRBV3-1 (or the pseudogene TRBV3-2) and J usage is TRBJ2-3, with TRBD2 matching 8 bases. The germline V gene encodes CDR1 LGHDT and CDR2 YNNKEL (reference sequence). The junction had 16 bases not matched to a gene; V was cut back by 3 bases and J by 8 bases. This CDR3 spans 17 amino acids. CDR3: CASSHDGGTSGTGTQYF. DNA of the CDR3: TGTGCCAGCAGCCACGACGGAGGGACTAGTGGGACCGGTACGCAGTATTTT.

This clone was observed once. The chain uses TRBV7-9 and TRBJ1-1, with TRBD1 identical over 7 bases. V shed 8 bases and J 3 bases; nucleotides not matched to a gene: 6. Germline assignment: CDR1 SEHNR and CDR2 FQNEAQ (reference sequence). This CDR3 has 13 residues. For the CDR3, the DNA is TGTGCCAGCGGCAGGGGGAGGGACACTGAAGCTTTCTTT. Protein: CASGRGRDTEAFF.

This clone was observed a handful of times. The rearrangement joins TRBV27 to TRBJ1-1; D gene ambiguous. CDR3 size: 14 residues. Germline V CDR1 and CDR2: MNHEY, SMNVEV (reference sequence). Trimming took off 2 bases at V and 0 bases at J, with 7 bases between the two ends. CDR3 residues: CASSLLDVNTEAFF. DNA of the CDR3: TGTGCCAGCAGTTTACTCGACGTGAACACTGAAGCTTTCTTT.

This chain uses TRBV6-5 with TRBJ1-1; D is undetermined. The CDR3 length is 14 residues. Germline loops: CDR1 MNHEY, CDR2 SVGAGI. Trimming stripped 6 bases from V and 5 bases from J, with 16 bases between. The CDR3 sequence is CASSATRAGTEAFF. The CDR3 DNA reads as TGTGCCAGCAGCGCGACGAGGGCAGGAACTGAAGCTTTCTTT.

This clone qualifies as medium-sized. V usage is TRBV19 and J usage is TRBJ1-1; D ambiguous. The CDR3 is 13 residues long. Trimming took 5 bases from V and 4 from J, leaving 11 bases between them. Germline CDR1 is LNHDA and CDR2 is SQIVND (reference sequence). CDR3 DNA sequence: TGTGCCAGTAGTCCGGGATCGGCCACTGAAGCTTTCTTT. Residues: CASSPGSATEAFF.

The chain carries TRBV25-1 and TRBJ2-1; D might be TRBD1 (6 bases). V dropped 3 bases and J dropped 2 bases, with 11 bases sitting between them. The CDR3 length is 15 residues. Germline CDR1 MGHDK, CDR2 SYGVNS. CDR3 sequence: CASSDLKGAYNEQFF. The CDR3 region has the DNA TGTGCCAGCAGTGATCTAAAGGGGGCCTACAATGAGCAGTTCTTC.

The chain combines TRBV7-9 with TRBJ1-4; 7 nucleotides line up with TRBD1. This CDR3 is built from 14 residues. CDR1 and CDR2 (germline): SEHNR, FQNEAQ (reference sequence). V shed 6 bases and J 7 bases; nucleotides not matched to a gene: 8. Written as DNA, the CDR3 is TGTGCCAGCAGACCCGGGACAGACGGTGAAAAACTGTTTTTT. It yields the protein CASRPGTDGEKLFF.

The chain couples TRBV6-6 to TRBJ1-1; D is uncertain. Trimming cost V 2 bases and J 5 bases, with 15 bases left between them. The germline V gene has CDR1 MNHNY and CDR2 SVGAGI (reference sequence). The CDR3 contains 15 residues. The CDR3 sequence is CASSYAGPGQTEAFF. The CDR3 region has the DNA TGTGCCAGCAGTTACGCGGGCCCTGGTCAGACTGAAGCTTTCTTT.

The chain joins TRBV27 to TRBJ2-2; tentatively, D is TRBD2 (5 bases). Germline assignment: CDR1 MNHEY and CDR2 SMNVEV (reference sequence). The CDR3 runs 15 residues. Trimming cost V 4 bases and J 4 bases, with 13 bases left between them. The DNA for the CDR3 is TGTGCCAGCAGTTCGCGGGTCCTGGCCACCGGGGAGCTGTTTTTT. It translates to CASSSRVLATGELFF.

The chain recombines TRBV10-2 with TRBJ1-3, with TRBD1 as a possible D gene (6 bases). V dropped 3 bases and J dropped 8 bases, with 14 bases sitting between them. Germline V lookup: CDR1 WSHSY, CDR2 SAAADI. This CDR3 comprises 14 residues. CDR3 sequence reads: CASSERGGWDTIYF. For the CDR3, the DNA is TGCGCCAGCAGTGAACGAGGGGGTTGGGACACCATATATTTT.

In DNA form, the CDR3 reads TGTGCCAGCAGTTTTAATCCGGGACTAGCGGTTTCTGGGGCCAACGTCCTGACTTTC. Translation gives CASSFNPGLAVSGANVLTF. This chain connects TRBV28 to TRBJ2-6, with TRBD2 matching 11 bases. The V gene's germline CDR1 is MDHEN and CDR2 SYDVKM. This CDR3 has 19 amino acids. V lost 3 bases and J lost 1; bases outside the gene matches: 8. The whole variable domain, filled in from reference TRBV28 and TRBJ2-6, reads DVKVTQSSRYLVKRTGEKVFLECVQDMDHENMFWYRQDPGLGLRLIYFSYDVKMKEKGDIPEGYSVSREKKERFSLILESASTNQTSMYLCASSFNPGLAVSGANVLTFGAGSRLTVL.

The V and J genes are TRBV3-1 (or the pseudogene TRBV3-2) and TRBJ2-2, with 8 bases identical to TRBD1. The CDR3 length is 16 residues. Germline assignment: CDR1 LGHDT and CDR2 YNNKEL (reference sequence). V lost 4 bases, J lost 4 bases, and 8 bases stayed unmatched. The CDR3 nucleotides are TGTGCCAGCAGCCCCGAGGACAGGGCGAGCACCGGGGAGCTGTTTTTT. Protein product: CASSPEDRASTGELFF.

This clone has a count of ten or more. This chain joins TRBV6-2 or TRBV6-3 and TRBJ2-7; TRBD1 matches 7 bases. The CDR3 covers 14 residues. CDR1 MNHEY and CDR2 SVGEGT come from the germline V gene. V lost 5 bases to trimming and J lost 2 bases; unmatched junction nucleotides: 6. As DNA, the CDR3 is TGTGCCAGCAGTGCTGACAGGGACACCTACGAGCAGTACGTC. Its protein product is CASSADRDTYEQYV.

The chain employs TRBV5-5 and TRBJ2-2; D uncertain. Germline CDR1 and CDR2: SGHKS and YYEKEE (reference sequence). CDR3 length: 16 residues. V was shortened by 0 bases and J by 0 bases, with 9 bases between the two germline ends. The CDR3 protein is CASSLGPSANTGELFF. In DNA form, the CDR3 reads TGTGCCAGCAGCTTGGGGCCTTCGGCGAACACCGGGGAGCTGTTTTTT.

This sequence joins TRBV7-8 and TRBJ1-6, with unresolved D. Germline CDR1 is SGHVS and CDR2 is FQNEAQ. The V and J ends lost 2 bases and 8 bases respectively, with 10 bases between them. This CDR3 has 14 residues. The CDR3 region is CASSLTGLDSPLHF. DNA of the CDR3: TGTGCCAGCAGCTTAACCGGGCTGGATTCACCCCTCCACTTT.

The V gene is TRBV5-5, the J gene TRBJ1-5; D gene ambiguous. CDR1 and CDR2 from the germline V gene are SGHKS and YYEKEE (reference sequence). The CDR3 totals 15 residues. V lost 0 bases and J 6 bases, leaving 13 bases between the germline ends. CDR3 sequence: CASSLVHQPSQPQHF. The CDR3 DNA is TGTGCCAGCAGCTTGGTCCATCAGCCCTCTCAGCCCCAGCATTTT.